These 23 T cell receptor beta chains were all obtained from the same sample, sequenced in a study of blood T cells in healthy people across ages. Primers used in a second PCR of about 6 to 12 cycles were a sample-barcoded 5' primer and a J-beta primer mix. Each CDR3 protein is one row after TCRdb ran MiXCR on the 5' RACE reads. The table has 700,000 to 950,000 distinct CDR3 sequences, roughly 60% seen once. Sample: blood. These receptors originate from a man under 40 in good health.

The chain carries TRBV10-3 and TRBJ2-3; D remains unclear. Per germline, CDR1 ENHRY and CDR2 SYGVKD. V was clipped by 4 bases and J by 4 bases, with 9 bases between them. The CDR3 length is 13 residues. The CDR3 nucleotides read TGTGCCATCAGTGGCCGGAGTGCAGATACGCAGTATTTT. Protein: CAISGRSADTQYF.

The chain carries TRBV7-8 and TRBJ1-4; D is possibly TRBD1 (5 bases). CDR3 length: 16 amino acids. Germline V gene sequence: CDR1 SGHVS, CDR2 FQNEAQ. V lost 5 bases, J lost 8 bases, and 21 bases lay in between. CDR3 residues: CASSPRDPRESEKLFF. CDR3 DNA: TGTGCCAGCAGCCCCCGGGATCCCAGGGAATCCGAAAAACTGTTTTTT.

J is TRBJ2-1 and V is TRBV18; the D is unclear. The V gene's germline CDR1 is KGHSH and CDR2 LQKENI. The CDR3 loop spans 11 amino acids. Trimming took 5 bases from V and 9 from J, leaving 8 bases between them. The CDR3 loop is CASSKDREQFF. Written as DNA, the CDR3 is TGTGCCAGCTCAAAGGATCGTGAGCAGTTCTTC.

V gene TRBV2 combines with J gene TRBJ2-7; 10 positions match TRBD1. The V and J ends lost 6 bases and 1 base, in that order; junction bases with no gene match: 6. The CDR3 is 15 amino acids. Germline V gene sequence: CDR1 SNHLY, CDR2 FYNNEI. The CDR3 here is CASSGTGQGSYEQYF. CDR3 bases: TGTGCCAGCAGCGGAACGGGACAGGGGTCCTACGAGCAGTACTTC.

This clonotype came up a few times. The chain recombines TRBV10-3 with TRBJ2-1; a weak D match, TRBD2 (7 bases). Germline CDR1 ENHRY, CDR2 SYGVKD. Trimming took 0 bases from V and 7 from J, leaving 10 bases between them. The CDR3 runs 14 residues. In DNA form, the CDR3 reads TGTGCCATCAGTGAGTCAGGGGGAGGGAATGAGCAGTTCTTC. This gives the protein CAISESGGGNEQFF.

This sequence joins TRBV4-3 and TRBJ2-1, with 13 bases matching TRBD2. There are 18 residues in the CDR3. The J segment lost 4 bases and the V segment lost 2 bases, leaving 8 bases of the junction unmatched. Germline V gene lookup returns CDR1 LGHNA and CDR2 YSLEER. CDR3 in amino acids: CASSQRLAGGMAYNEQFF. The CDR3 coding sequence is TGCGCCAGCAGCCAACGACTAGCGGGAGGTATGGCTTACAATGAGCAGTTCTTC.

The chain couples TRBV20-1 to TRBJ2-3, with TRBD2 matching 11 bases. The CDR3 consists of 14 residues. CDR1 and CDR2 (germline): DFQATT, SNEGSKA (reference sequence). With V trimmed by 6 bases and J by 2 bases, 4 bases remained unmatched. The CDR3 DNA reads TGCAGTGCCCCTAGCGGGGGGAACACAGATACGCAGTATTTT. It codes for CSAPSGGNTDTQYF.

This sequence joins TRBV20-1 and TRBJ1-2, with D perhaps TRBD1 (5 bases). Germline CDR1 and CDR2: DFQATT and SNEGSKA (reference sequence). Trimming left V 5 bases short and J 5 bases short, with 18 bases between. The CDR3 length is 14 residues. CDR3 in DNA: TGCAGTGCTGTTAGATCACAGGATCTGTATGGCTACACCTTC. Residues: CSAVRSQDLYGYTF.

The chain couples TRBV12-3 or TRBV12-4 to TRBJ2-1, with TRBD1 identical over 9 bases. V trimming: 3 bases; J trimming: 6 bases; junction bases outside the gene matches: 6. This CDR3 has 15 residues. For the CDR3, the DNA is TGTGCCAGCAGTTTCGGGACAGGGACCTCCAATGAGCAGTTCTTC. Its protein product is CASSFGTGTSNEQFF.

V is TRBV20-1 and J is TRBJ2-1; 7 nucleotides align to TRBD2. The CDR3 totals 15 residues. CDR1 and CDR2 from the germline V gene are DFQATT and SNEGSKA (reference sequence). J lost 0 bases, V lost 5 bases, and 7 bases had no gene match. The CDR3 protein is CSAGTSSGSYNEQFF. The CDR3 nucleotides read TGCAGTGCTGGAACTTCTAGCGGCTCCTACAATGAGCAGTTCTTC.

The sample holds many counts of this clonotype. V usage is TRBV5-6 and J usage is TRBJ2-5; a possible D gene is TRBD1 (6 bases). Germline values: CDR1 SGHDT, CDR2 YYEEEE. The CDR3 is made up of 14 amino acids. The germline V and J ends were trimmed by 4 bases and 2 bases, with 12 bases remaining between them. This CDR3 is CASSRVGQQETQYF. The CDR3, as DNA: TGTGCCAGCAGCAGGGTGGGACAACAAGAGACCCAGTACTTC.

The CDR3 loop is CASSSLAGGLYNEQFF. The CDR3 bases are TGCGCCAGCAGCTCATTAGCGGGGGGACTCTACAATGAGCAGTTCTTC. V is TRBV4-1 and J is TRBJ2-1; 10 nucleotides match TRBD2. Germline trimming cut 5 bases from V and 3 bases from J; bases unmatched to any gene: 7. The CDR3 loop spans 16 amino acids. Germline V gives CDR1 MGHRA, CDR2 YSYEKL.

This clonotype was seen more than once but under ten times. This chain links TRBV29-1 with TRBJ2-4; 7 bases map to TRBD2. The germline CDR1 and CDR2 sequences are SQVTM and ANQGSEA. There are 13 residues in the CDR3. V shed 5 bases and J 12 bases; nucleotides not matched to a gene: 13. CDR3 sequence: CSVRGRAADTQYF. The CDR3 DNA reads TGCAGCGTTCGCGGGAGAGCTGCGGACACTCAGTACTTC.

In its sample, this clonotype was seen a few times. The genes are TRBV25-1 and TRBJ1-5; D perhaps matches TRBD1 (6 bases). The CDR3 contains 14 residues. Trimming cost V 4 bases and J 0 bases, with 7 bases left between them. Germline V gene lookup returns CDR1 MGHDK and CDR2 SYGVNS. CDR3 amino acids: CASSAGDSNQPQHF. The CDR3 bases are TGTGCCAGCAGTGCAGGGGATAGCAATCAGCCCCAGCATTTT.

The rearrangement uses TRBV20-1 and TRBJ2-5; 8 bases match TRBD1. This CDR3 has 14 amino acids. Germline values: CDR1 DFQATT, CDR2 SNEGSKA (reference sequence). The ends lost 6 bases at V and 2 bases at J; junction bases unmatched: 8. The CDR3 protein is CSASDRGQQETQYF. Written as DNA, the CDR3 is TGCAGTGCCAGCGACAGGGGCCAACAAGAGACCCAGTACTTC.

This rearrangement joins TRBV20-1 to TRBJ2-4; D gene ambiguous. The DNA end lines up better with TRBJ2-5; the J call may be wrong. Germline CDR1 DFQATT, CDR2 SNEGSKA (reference sequence). The CDR3 sequence is 14 residues long. CDR3 in amino acids: CSAREAGKKETQYF. CDR3 DNA sequence: TGCAGTGCTAGAGAGGCTGGAAAGAAAGAGACCCAGTACTTC.

CDR3 amino acids: CSARQPSSYNEQFF. CDR3 coding DNA: TGCAGTGCTCGACAGCCCAGCTCCTACAATGAGCAGTTCTTC. The chain has TRBV20-1 and TRBJ2-1; tentatively, D is TRBD1 (5 bases). V dropped 5 bases and J dropped 0 bases, with 11 bases sitting between them. CDR1 and CDR2 (germline): DFQATT, SNEGSKA (reference sequence). The CDR3 has 14 residues.

This clonotype occurred once. V usage is TRBV20-1 and J usage is TRBJ2-1, with 10 bases lining up with TRBD2. The CDR3 runs 16 residues. J gave up 1 base and V 0 bases, and 3 bases lay outside the gene matches. Germline-derived CDR1 and CDR2 are DFQATT and SNEGSKA (reference sequence). The CDR3 DNA reads TGCAGTGCTAGAGATCAGCGGGAGGGGTCCTACAATGAGCAGTTCTTC. Its protein is CSARDQREGSYNEQFF.

This sequence joins TRBV9 and TRBJ2-1; TRBD2 agrees at 7 bases. Germline-derived CDR1 and CDR2 are SGDLS and YYNGEE. Unmatched junction bases numbered 11, after V lost 4 bases and J lost 4 bases. This CDR3 comprises 16 residues. The CDR3 DNA reads as TGTGCCAGCAGCCCTGGTCCGGCGGGAGTTTACAATGAGCAGTTCTTC. Amino acids: CASSPGPAGVYNEQFF.

This clonotype was recorded many times. The rearrangement links TRBV7-6 to TRBJ2-7; D may be TRBD2 (6 bases). Germline CDR1 SGHVS, CDR2 FNYEAQ. Deletions cut 8 bases from V and 1 base from J, with 15 bases between. CDR3 size: 14 residues. In nucleotides, the CDR3 is TGTGCCAGCCTTCGCGGGGCTGGTTCCTACGAGCAGTACTTC. This sequence encodes CASLRGAGSYEQYF.

The genes are TRBV27 and TRBJ1-2, with D uncertain. The germline V and J ends were trimmed by 2 bases and 3 bases, with 10 bases remaining between them. Germline loops: CDR1 MNHEY, CDR2 SMNVEV (reference sequence). This CDR3 region has 14 residues. The CDR3: CASSLRADYYGYTF. The CDR3 nucleotides read TGTGCCAGCAGTTTAAGGGCGGACTACTATGGCTACACCTTC.

This clonotype has more than one count but fewer than ten. CDR3 sequence (DNA): TGCAGTGCTCCATGGGGACAGGGTTTATGGGAGCAGTACTTC. It yields the protein CSAPWGQGLWEQYF. The chain uses TRBV20-1 and TRBJ2-5, with 9 bases identical to TRBD1. Germline values: CDR1 DFQATT, CDR2 SNEGSKA (reference sequence). CDR3 length: 14 residues. The J segment lost 11 bases and the V segment lost 5 bases, leaving 15 bases of the junction unmatched.

The chain links TRBV20-1 to TRBJ2-1; 9 bases align to TRBD1. The CDR3 runs 14 residues. Trimming removed 3 bases from V and 6 bases from J; junction bases left unmatched: 6. Germline CDR1 DFQATT, CDR2 SNEGSKA (reference sequence). The CDR3 region has the DNA TGCAGTGCTAGGGGACAGGGCAATTCCAATGAGCAGTTCTTC. This translates into CSARGQGNSNEQFF.